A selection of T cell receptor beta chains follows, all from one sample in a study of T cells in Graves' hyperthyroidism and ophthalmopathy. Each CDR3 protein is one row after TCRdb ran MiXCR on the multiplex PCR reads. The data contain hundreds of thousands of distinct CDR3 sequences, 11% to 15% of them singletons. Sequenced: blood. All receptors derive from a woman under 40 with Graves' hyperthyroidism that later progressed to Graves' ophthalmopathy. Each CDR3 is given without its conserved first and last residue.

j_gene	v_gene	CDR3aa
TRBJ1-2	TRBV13	ASSLLDISYGYT
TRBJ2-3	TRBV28	ASMSRGQTSGTLNTQY
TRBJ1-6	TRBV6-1	ASSEFLSGLNSSPLH
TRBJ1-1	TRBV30	AWSRDTEAF
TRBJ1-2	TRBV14	ASSQEVYYGYT
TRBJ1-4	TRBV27	ASSLNTGSGEKLF
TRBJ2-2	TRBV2	ASSWWAGTGQGNTGELF
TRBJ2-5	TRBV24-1	ATRKGGEETQY
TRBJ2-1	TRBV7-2	ATANRGYNEQF
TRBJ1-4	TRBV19	ASSIYRETEKLF
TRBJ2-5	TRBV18	ASSPEEGGQETQY
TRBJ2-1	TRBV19	ASSQGAPDNEQF
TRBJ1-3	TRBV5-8	ASSFTDSGNTIY
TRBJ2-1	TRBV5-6	ASSLLLAGYNEQF
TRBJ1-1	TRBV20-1	SAYYPGMNTEAF
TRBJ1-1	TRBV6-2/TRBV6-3	ASSTSGTVTEAF
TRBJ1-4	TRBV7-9	ASSLPGLEKLF
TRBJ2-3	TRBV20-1	SARPKGLAGFAKGTDTQY
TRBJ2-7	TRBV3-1	ASSRSVGSYEQY
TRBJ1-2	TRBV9	ASSALPDNCGYT
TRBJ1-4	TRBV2	ASSNRATNEKLF
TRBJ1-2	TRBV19	ASSAQGDYGYT